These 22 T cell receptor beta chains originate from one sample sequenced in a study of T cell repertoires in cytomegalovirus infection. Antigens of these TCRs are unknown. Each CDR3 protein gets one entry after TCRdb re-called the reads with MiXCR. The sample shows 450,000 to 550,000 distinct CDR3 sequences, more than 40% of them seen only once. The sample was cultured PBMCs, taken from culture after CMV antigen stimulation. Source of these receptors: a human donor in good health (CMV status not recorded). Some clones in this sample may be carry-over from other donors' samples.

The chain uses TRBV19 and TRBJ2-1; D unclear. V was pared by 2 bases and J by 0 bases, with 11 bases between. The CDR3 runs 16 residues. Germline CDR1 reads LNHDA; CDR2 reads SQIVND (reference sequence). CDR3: CASSIPHGISYNEQFF. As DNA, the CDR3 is TGTGCCAGTAGTATACCCCATGGAATCTCCTACAATGAGCAGTTCTTC.

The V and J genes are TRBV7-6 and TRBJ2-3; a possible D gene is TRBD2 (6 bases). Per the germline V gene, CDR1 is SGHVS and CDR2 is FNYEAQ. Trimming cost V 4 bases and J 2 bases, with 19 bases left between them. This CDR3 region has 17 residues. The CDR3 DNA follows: TGTGCCAGCAGCTCAACATACCGAGCGGGCCCCACAGATACGCAGTATTTT. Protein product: CASSSTYRAGPTDTQYF.

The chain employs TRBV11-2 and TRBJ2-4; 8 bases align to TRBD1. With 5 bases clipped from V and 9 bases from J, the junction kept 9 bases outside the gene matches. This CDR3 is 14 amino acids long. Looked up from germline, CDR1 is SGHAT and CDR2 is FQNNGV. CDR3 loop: CASSPSDRDTIQYF. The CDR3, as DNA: TGTGCCAGCAGCCCATCGGACAGGGATACCATTCAGTACTTC.

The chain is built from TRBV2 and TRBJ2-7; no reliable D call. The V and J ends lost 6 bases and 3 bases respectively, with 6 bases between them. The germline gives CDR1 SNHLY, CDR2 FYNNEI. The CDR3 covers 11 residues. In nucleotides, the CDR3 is TGTGCCAGCAGACAGTTCTACGAGCAGTACTTC. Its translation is CASRQFYEQYF.

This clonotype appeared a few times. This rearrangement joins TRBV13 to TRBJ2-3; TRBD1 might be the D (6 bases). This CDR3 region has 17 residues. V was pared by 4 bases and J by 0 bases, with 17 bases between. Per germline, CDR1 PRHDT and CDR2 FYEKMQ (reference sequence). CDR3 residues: CASSSPFGQSSTDTQYF. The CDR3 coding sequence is TGTGCCAGCAGCTCCCCCTTCGGACAGTCTAGCACAGATACGCAGTATTTT.

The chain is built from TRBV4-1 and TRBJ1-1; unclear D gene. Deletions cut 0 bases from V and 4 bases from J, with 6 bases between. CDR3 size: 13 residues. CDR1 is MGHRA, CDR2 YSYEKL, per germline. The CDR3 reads CASSQDMVTEAFF. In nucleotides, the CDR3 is TGCGCCAGCAGCCAAGATATGGTCACTGAAGCTTTCTTT.

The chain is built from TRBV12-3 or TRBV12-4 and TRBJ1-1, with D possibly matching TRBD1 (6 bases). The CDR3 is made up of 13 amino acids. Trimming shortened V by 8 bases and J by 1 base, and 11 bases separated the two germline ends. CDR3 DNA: TGTGCCAGCTGGGGGCAAAGGAACACTGAAGCTTTCTTT. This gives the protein CASWGQRNTEAFF.

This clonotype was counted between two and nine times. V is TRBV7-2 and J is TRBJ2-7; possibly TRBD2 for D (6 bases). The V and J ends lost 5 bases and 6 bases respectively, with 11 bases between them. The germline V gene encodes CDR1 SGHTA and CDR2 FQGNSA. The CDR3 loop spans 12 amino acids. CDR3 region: CASSLTRAEQYF. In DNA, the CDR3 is TGTGCCAGCAGCCTGACTAGAGCCGAGCAGTACTTC.

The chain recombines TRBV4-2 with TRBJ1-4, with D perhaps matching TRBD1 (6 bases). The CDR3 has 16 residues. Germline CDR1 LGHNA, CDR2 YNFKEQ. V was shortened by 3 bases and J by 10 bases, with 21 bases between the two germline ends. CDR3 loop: CASSQADRDTGGKLFF. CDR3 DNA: TGTGCCAGCAGCCAGGCGGACCGGGACACCGGGGGAAAACTGTTTTTT.

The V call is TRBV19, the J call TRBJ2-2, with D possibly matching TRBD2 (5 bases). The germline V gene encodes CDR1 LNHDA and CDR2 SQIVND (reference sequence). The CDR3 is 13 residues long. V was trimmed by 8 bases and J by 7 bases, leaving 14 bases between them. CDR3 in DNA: TGTGCCAGTGAGGCGGGCCGGGTCGGGGAGCTGTTTTTT. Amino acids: CASEAGRVGELFF. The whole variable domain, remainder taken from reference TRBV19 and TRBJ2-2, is DGGITQSPKYLFRKEGQNVTLSCEQNLNHDAMYWYRQDPGQGLRLIYYSQIVNDFQKGDIAEGYSVSREKKESFPLTVTSAQKNPTAFYLCASEAGRVGELFFGEGSRLTVL.

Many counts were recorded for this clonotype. The CDR3, as DNA: TGTGCCAGCAGTACAGGGGAGGGTCAGCCCCAGCATTTT. As protein: CASSTGEGQPQHF. The chain joins TRBV12-3 or TRBV12-4 to TRBJ1-5, with TRBD1 matching over 7 bases. The CDR3 has 13 amino acids. The ends lost 5 bases at V and 6 bases at J; junction bases unmatched: 4.

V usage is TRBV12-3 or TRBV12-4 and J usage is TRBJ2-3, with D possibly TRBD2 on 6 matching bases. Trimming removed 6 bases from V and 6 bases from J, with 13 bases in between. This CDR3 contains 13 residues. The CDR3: CASRPAGGDTQYF. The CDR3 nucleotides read TGTGCCAGCAGGCCGGCTGGGGGGGATACGCAGTATTTT.

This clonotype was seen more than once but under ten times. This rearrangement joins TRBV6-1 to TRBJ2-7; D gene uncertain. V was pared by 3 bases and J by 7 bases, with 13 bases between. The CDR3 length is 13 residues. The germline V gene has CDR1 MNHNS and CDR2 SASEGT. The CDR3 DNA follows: TGTGCCAGCAGTGAGATCGTGAAGTTGGAGCAGTACTTC. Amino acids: CASSEIVKLEQYF.

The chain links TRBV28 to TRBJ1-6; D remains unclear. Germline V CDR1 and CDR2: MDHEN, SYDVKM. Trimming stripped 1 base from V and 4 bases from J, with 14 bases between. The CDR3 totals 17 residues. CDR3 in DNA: TGTGCCAGCAGTTTATCCCAAGTTCGGACGTATAATTCACCCCTCCACTTT. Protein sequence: CASSLSQVRTYNSPLHF.

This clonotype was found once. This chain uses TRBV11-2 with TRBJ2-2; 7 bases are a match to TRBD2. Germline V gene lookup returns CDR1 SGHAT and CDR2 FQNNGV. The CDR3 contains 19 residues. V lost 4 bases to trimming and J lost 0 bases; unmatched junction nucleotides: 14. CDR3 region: CASSSPRRVGLANTGELFF. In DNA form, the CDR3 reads TGTGCCAGCAGCTCCCCGAGAAGGGTAGGACTAGCGAACACCGGGGAGCTGTTTTTT.

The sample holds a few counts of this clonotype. In DNA, the CDR3 is TGTGCCAGCTCCAGGGGACCCCAAGAGACCCAGTACTTC. Translating gives CASSRGPQETQYF. The chain is built from TRBV18 and TRBJ2-5; tentatively, D is TRBD1 (6 bases). Germline V gene sequence: CDR1 KGHSH, CDR2 LQKENI. V lost 6 bases and J lost 1, with 9 bases in between. The CDR3 runs 13 residues.

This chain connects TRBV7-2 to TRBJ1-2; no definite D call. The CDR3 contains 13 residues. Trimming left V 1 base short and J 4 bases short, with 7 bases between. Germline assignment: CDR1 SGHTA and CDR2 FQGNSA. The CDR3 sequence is CASSLVKGYGYTF. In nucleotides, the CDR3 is TGTGCCAGCAGCTTAGTAAAGGGCTATGGCTACACCTTC.

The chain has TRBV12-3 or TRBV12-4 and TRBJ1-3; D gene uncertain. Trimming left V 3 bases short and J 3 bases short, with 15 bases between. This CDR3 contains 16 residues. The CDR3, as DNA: TGTGCCAGCAGTTTTGAAGGACTCCATAATGGAAACACCATATATTTT. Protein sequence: CASSFEGLHNGNTIYF.

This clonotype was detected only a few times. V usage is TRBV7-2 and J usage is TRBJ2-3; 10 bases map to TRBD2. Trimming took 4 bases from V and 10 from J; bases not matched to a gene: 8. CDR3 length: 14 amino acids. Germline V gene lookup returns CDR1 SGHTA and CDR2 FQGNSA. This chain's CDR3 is CASSSTSGAGAQYF. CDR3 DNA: TGTGCCAGCAGCTCTACTAGCGGGGCCGGGGCGCAGTATTTT.

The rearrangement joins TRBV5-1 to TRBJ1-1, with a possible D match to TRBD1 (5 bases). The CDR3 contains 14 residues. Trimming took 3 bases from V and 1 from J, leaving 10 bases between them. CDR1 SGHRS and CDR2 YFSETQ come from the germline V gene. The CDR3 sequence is CASSSQGQNTEAFF. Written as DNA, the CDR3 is TGCGCCAGCAGCTCCCAGGGTCAGAACACTGAAGCTTTCTTT.

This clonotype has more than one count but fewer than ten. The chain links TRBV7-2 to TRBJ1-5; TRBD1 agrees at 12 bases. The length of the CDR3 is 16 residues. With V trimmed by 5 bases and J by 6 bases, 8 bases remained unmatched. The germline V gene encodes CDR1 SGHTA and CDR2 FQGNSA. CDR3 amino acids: CASSLWGQGATQPQHF. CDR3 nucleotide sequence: TGTGCCAGCAGCCTGTGGGGACAGGGGGCTACTCAGCCCCAGCATTTT.

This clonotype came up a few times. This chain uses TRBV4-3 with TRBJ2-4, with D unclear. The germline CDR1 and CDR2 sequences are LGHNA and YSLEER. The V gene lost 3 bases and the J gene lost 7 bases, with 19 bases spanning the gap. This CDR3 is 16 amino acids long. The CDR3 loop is CASSHPGRTARNIQYF. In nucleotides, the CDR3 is TGCGCCAGCAGCCACCCGGGCCGAACCGCCCGGAACATTCAGTACTTC.